The 2 T cell receptor beta chains presented below share a single source sample, sequenced in a study of cytotoxic CD8 clonotypes in ibrutinib-treated CLL. Clones were sequenced by immunoSEQ multiplex PCR, and TCRdb holds only the in-frame ones, with some missing. The table shows about 160,000 clones, with roughly 80% occurring only once. Sequencing was performed on PBMCs, taken after 12 months of ibrutinib treatment. The receptor set was obtained from a human donor with chronic lymphocytic leukemia.

The chain joins TRBV7-9 to TRBJ1-4; 9 nucleotides align to TRBD1. V shed 5 bases, J shed 5 bases, and the junction held 12 bases outside the gene matches. There are 17 residues in the CDR3. CDR1 and CDR2 (germline): SEHNR, FQNEAQ (reference sequence). This chain's CDR3 is CASSPPGTGRSNEKLFF. The CDR3 DNA is TGTGCCAGCAGCCCCCCCGGGACAGGGCGCTCGAATGAAAAACTGTTTTTT.

The genes are TRBV27 and TRBJ1-1; TRBD1 matches 9 bases. V trimming: 6 bases; J trimming: 9 bases; junction bases outside the gene matches: 11. The germline V gene encodes CDR1 MNHEY and CDR2 SMNVEV (reference sequence). This CDR3 comprises 14 residues. In DNA form, the CDR3 reads TGTGCCAGCAGCCGAGACACAGGGGGCGTCCAAGCTTTCTTT. Its translation: CASSRDTGGVQAFF.